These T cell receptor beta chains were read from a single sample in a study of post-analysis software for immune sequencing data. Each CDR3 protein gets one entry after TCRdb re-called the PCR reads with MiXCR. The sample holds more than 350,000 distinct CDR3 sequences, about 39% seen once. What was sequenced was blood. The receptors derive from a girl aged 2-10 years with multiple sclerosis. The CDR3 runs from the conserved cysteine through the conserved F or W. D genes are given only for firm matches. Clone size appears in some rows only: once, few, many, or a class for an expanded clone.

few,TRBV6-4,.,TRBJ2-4,TGTGCCAGCAGTCCAGGTGCGTTGGACATTCAGTACTTC,CASSPGALDIQYF
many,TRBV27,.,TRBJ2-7,TGTGCCAGCAGTTTGGGCCTAGCCTCCTACGAGCAGTACTTC,CASSLGLASYEQYF
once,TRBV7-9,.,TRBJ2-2,TGTGCCAGCAGCTTAATTCGGAACACCGGGGAGCTGTTTTTT,CASSLIRNTGELFF
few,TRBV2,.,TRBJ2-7,TGTGCCAGCAGTGATCCGCTCAGGGTAAACGAGCAGTACTTC,CASSDPLRVNEQYF
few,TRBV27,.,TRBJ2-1,TGTGCCAGCAGTTTTGGGGGGAATCTCTACAATGAGCAGTTCTTC,CASSFGGNLYNEQFF
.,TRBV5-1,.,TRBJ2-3,TGCGCCAGCAGCTTGTCACTAGACGCTAGCACAGATACGCAGTATTTT,CASSLSLDASTDTQYF
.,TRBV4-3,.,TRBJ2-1,TGCGCCAGCAGCCGCGGCCGGGACCGCTCCGGGGAGCTGTTCTTC,CASSRGRDRSGELFF
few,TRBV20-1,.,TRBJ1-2,TGCAGTGCTTTAACCACAGGCCACTATGGCTACACCTTC,CSALTTGHYGYTF
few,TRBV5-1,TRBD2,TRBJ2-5,TGCGCCAGCAGCTTGGGGACCGGGCTAGCGGGAGCAGAGACCCAGTACTTC,CASSLGTGLAGAETQYF
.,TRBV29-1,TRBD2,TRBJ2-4,TGCAGCGTTGTCCCGCCGGGGGGGGGAAACATTCAGTACTTC,CSVVPPGGGNIQYF
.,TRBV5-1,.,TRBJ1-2,TGCGCCAGCAGCTTGCGGTCCATGGGCTTTTCAAGTTATAACTATGGCTACACCTTC,CASSLRSMGFSSYNYGYTF
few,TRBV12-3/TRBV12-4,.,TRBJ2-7,TGTGCCAGCACCCTGACTAACTCCTACGAGCAGTACTTC,CASTLTNSYEQYF
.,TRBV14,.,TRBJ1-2,TGTGCCAGCAGCCCCCAGAAGGCATATGGCTACACCTTC,CASSPQKAYGYTF
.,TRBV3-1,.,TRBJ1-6,TGTGCCAGCAGTGTCCCGGGACCTTCTAATTCACCCCTCCACTTT,CASSVPGPSNSPLHF
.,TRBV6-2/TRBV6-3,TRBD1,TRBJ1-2,TGTGCCAGCAGCTTCAGTGACAGGGTTGGTCTGTCTAACTATGGCTACACCTTC,CASSFSDRVGLSNYGYTF
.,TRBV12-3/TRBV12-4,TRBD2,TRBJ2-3,TGTGCCAGCTGTCGGACTAGCGGGAGGGCCGTCGCGCAGTATTTT,CASCRTSGRAVAQYF
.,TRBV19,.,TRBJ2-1,TGTGCCAGCCTCGGGGTCTACAATGAGCAGTTCTTC,CASLGVYNEQFF
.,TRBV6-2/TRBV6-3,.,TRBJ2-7,TGTGCCAGCAGTTACTCGCGGGGGCGGTTCTACGAGCAGTACTTC,CASSYSRGRFYEQYF